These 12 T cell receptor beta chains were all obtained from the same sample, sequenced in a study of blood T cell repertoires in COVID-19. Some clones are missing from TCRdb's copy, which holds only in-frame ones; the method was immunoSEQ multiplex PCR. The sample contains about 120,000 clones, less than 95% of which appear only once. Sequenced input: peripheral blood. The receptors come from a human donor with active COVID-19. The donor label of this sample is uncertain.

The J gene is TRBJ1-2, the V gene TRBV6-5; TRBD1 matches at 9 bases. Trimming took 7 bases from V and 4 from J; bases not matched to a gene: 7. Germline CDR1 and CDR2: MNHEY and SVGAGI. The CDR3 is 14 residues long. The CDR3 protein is CASKPGTGIYGYTF. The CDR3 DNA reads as TGTGCCAGCAAGCCCGGGACAGGGATCTATGGCTACACCTTC.

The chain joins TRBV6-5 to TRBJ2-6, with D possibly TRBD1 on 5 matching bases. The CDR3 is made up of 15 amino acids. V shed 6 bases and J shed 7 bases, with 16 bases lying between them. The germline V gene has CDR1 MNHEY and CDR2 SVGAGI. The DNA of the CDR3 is TGTGCCAGCAGATCACGACAGCTTGGAGCCAACGTCCTGACTTTC. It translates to CASRSRQLGANVLTF.

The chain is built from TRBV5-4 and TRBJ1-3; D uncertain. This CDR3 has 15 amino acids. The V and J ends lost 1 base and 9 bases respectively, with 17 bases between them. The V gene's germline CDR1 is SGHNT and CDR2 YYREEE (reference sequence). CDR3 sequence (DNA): TGTGCCAGCAGCTTGAACAAGGGTTTAGGAGGCACCATATATTTT. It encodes CASSLNKGLGGTIYF.

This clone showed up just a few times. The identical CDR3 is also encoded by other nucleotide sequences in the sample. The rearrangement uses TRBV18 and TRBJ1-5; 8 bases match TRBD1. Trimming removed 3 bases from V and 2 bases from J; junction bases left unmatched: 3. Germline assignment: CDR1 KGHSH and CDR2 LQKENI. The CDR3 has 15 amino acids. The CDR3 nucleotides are TGTGCCAGCTCACCTACAGGGGGAGGCAATCAGCCCCAGCATTTT. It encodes CASSPTGGGNQPQHF.

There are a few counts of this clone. CDR3 sequence (DNA): TGTGCCAGCAGCTTTAGCTCTAGCGGGGGGAACACCGGGGAGCTGTTTTTT. It translates to CASSFSSSGGNTGELFF. V usage is TRBV7-6 and J usage is TRBJ2-2; 10 bases align to TRBD2. Germline lookup yields CDR1 SGHVS and CDR2 FNYEAQ. This CDR3 spans 17 amino acids. The junction had 5 bases not matched to a gene; V was cut back by 3 bases and J by 1 base.

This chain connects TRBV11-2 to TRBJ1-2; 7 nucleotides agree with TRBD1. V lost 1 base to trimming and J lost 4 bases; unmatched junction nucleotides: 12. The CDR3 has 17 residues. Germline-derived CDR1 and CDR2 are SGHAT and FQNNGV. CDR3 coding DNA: TGTGCCAGCAGCTTAGGAGCGGGAGGGACAGCAGGCTATGGCTACACCTTC. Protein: CASSLGAGGTAGYGYTF.

The CDR3 region is CASSVVSMGGTEAFF. As DNA, the CDR3 is TGTGCCAGCAGCGTAGTATCCATGGGGGGGACTGAAGCTTTCTTT. The rearrangement joins TRBV9 to TRBJ1-1; D is perhaps TRBD1 (5 bases). V lost 0 bases and J lost 5, with 14 bases in between. Germline values: CDR1 SGDLS, CDR2 YYNGEE. This CDR3 has 15 amino acids.

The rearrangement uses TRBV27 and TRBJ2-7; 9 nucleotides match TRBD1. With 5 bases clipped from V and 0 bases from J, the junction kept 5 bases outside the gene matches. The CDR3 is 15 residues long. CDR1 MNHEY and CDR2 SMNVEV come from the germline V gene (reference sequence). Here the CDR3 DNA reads TGTGCCAGCAGTCCCGGGACAGGGAACTCCTACGAGCAGTACTTC. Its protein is CASSPGTGNSYEQYF.

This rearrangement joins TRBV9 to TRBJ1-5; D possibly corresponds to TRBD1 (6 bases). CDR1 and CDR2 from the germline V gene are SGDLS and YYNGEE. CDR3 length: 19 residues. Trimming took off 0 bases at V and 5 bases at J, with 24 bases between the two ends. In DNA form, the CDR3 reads TGTGCCAGCAGCGTAGTTCTCCCGTGGAACAGGGCCTGGGATCAGCCCCAGCATTTT. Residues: CASSVVLPWNRAWDQPQHF.

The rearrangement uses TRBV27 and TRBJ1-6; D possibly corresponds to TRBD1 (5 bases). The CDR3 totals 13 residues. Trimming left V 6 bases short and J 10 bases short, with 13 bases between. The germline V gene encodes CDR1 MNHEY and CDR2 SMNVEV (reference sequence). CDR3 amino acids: CASSVRGNSPLHF. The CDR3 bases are TGTGCCAGCAGCGTACGGGGGAACTCACCCCTCCACTTT.

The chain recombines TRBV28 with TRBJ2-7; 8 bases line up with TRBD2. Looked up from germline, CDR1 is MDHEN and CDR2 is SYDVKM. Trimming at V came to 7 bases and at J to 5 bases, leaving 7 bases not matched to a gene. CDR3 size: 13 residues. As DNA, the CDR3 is TGTGCCAGCACCCTACCCGGGAGGGACGAGCAGTACTTC. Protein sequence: CASTLPGRDEQYF.

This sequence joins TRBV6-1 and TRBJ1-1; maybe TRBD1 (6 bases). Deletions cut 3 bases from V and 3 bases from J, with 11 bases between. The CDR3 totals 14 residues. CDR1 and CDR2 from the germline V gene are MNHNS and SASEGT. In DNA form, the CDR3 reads TGTGCCAGCAGTGAGGATTACAGGGACACTGAAGCTTTCTTT. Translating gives CASSEDYRDTEAFF.